This T cell receptor (beta chain) was documented in a study of shared clonotypes between healthy human individuals. Trimming removed 4 bases from V and 3 bases from J; junction bases left unmatched: 3. CDR1 is SGHRS and CDR2 is YFSETQ in the germline V gene. This CDR3 region has 13 residues. The table came from immunoSEQ multiplex PCR; TCRdb's copy has only in-frame clones and leaves some out. The sample shows under 600,000 clones, roughly 95% of them seen only once. The origin of this receptor is a woman aged 30 to 39 in good health. The sequenced material came from naive CD4+ T cells sorted from blood. Subset noted: CD45RA+ positively selected. This chain uses TRBV5-1 with TRBJ2-5; 7 bases are shared with TRBD1. Here the CDR3 reads CASSLTGEETQYF. The CDR3 DNA reads TGCGCCAGCAGCCTAACAGGGGAAGAGACCCAGTACTTC.